This T cell receptor beta chain was identified during a study of beta chain features in type 1 diabetes. Overall study findings and caveats: Patients with type 1 diabetes carried fewer insertions and had more deletions at their VDJ junctions.

Reverse transcription of all isolated RNA meant that expressed TCRB transcripts were sequenced. Method: immunoSEQ multiplex PCR; TCRdb's copy keeps in-frame clones and lacks some. The sample carries about 900,000 clones, roughly 17% recorded once. Averaging about 116 mL, one heparinised blood draw came from each individual donor. V was clipped by 6 bases and J by 2 bases, with 13 bases between them. Per the germline V gene, CDR1 is SGHTA and CDR2 is FQGNSA. CDR3 size: 14 residues. This clone has just a few counts. The antigen is not known. V gene TRBV7-2 combines with J gene TRBJ2-5; D possibly uses TRBD1 or TRBD2 (5 bases each). The clonotype originates from a young woman in good health. What was sequenced was naive CD4+ T cells from blood. CDR3 coding DNA: TGTGCCAGCAGGCCGGGGCCGTCACAAGAGACCCAGTACTTC. It is translated as CASRPGPSQETQYF.